One and the same sample provided the 29 T cell receptor beta chains below, sequenced in a study of human T cells and chemical hapten exposure. Using its own MiXCR run on the RACE reads, TCRdb lists one record per CDR3 protein. This table has fewer than 350,000 distinct CDR3 sequences, approximately 7.5% appearing once. Time point of the sample: pre-sensitization, week 0. Sample treatment: therapeutic diphenylcyclopropenone sensitization with weekly scalp DPC. This material consisted of whole blood, taken in connection with sensitization to the hapten diphenylcyclopropenone (DPC). These receptor sequences come from a man between 18 and 29 years old with alopecia areata. Some clones in this sample may be carry-over from other donors' samples.

The rearrangement links TRBV6-2 or TRBV6-3 to TRBJ1-4; 10 bases align to TRBD1. After removal of 6 bases from V and 8 bases from J, the junction contained 9 bases not matched to a gene. Germline CDR1 reads MNHEY; CDR2 reads SVGEGT. The CDR3 spans 15 residues. CDR3 sequence reads: CASSKSGTGVEKLFF. In DNA, the CDR3 is TGTGCCAGCAGCAAATCCGGGACAGGGGTCGAAAAACTGTTTTTT.

This clonotype was recorded at least ten times. This chain connects TRBV10-3 to TRBJ1-2, with 9 bases lining up with TRBD1. V lost 10 bases and J lost 3; bases outside the gene matches: 9. Germline V gene lookup returns CDR1 ENHRY and CDR2 SYGVKD. CDR3 length equals 14 residues. CDR3 sequence (DNA): TGTGCCACCCTCAGGACAGGGGTGGACTATGGCTACACCTTC. The encoded protein is CATLRTGVDYGYTF.

This clonotype was seen only a few times. The chain links TRBV27 to TRBJ1-5; D not resolved. Germline V CDR1 and CDR2: MNHEY, SMNVEV (reference sequence). The CDR3 extends over 13 amino acids. The V end lost 8 bases, the J end lost 0 bases, and 8 bases lay between the germline ends. The CDR3 region has the DNA TGTGCCAGCGCTTCCCGTAGCAATCAGCCCCAGCATTTT. Residues: CASASRSNQPQHF.

This clonotype was seen a handful of times. The chain recombines TRBV4-1 with TRBJ2-3; D is unresolved. This CDR3 region has 15 residues. Trimming cost V 0 bases and J 2 bases, with 9 bases left between them. Germline values: CDR1 MGHRA, CDR2 YSYEKL. CDR3 bases: TGCGCCAGCAGCCAAGATAAACGATCCACAGATACGCAGTATTTT. This gives the protein CASSQDKRSTDTQYF.

This clonotype was seen only a few times. The chain carries TRBV7-3 and TRBJ2-2; 9 nucleotides align to TRBD2. The CDR3 sequence is 18 residues long. Losses at the gene ends were 0 bases for V and 6 bases for J; bases not matched to a gene: 11. Germline CDR1 reads SGHTA; CDR2 reads FQGTGA. Written as DNA, the CDR3 is TGTGCCAGCAGCTTAACGGCCGCAGACATAGCGGGGGCCGGGGAGCTGTTTTTT. Its translation: CASSLTAADIAGAGELFF.

This clonotype was recorded at least ten times. The J gene is TRBJ1-5, the V gene TRBV28; TRBD1 matches at 9 bases. The CDR3 has 17 amino acids. Germline CDR1 and CDR2: MDHEN and SYDVKM. The J segment lost 8 bases and the V segment lost 3 bases, leaving 14 bases of the junction unmatched. The CDR3 here is CASSFRPGGQGYEPQHF. The CDR3 DNA reads as TGTGCCAGCAGTTTCCGCCCCGGGGGACAGGGTTATGAGCCCCAGCATTTT. Looking up the rest from reference TRBV28 and TRBJ1-5 gives the full variable domain: DVKVTQSSRYLVKRTGEKVFLECVQDMDHENMFWYRQDPGLGLRLIYFSYDVKMKEKGDIPEGYSVSREKKERFSLILESASTNQTSMYLCASSFRPGGQGYEPQHFGDGTRLSIL.

The CDR3 loop is CASSHGQGAFEAFF. CDR3 DNA: TGTGCCAGCAGTCACGGACAGGGAGCGTTTGAAGCTTTCTTT. The chain joins TRBV28 to TRBJ1-1; 8 nucleotides align to TRBD1. The CDR3 has 14 residues. Trimming cost V 5 bases and J 7 bases; bases outside gene matches: 9. Germline V CDR1 and CDR2: MDHEN, SYDVKM.

This clonotype was counted at least ten times. The junction does not match germline at one end; this may be a read error. The genes are TRBV4-3 and TRBJ2-1; TRBD1 agrees at 7 bases. CDR1 is LGHNA and CDR2 is YSLEER in the germline V gene. The length of the CDR3 is 11 residues. As DNA, the CDR3 is TGCGCCAGCAGCAGGCAGGGGGTGAAGCTCTTC. This gives the protein CASSRQGVKLF.

This clonotype was detected ten times or more. The chain uses TRBV29-1 and TRBJ2-3; possibly TRBD1 for D (5 bases). V dropped 3 bases and J dropped 3 bases, with 13 bases sitting between them. From germline, CDR1 is SQVTM and CDR2 ANQGSEA. CDR3 length equals 14 residues. The CDR3 region is CSVEGLGWTDTQYF. The CDR3 DNA sequence: TGCAGCGTTGAGGGGCTTGGTTGGACAGATACGCAGTATTTT.

On this clonotype: This sequence may be a read error, since a much larger clone differs from it by one base. This chain uses TRBV6-4 with TRBJ1-1; weak D call: TRBD1 (5 bases). The CDR3 length is 13 residues. Germline CDR1 is MRHNA and CDR2 is SNTAGT. CDR3 sequence reads: CVSSTGSNTEAFF. The CDR3 DNA is TGTGTCAGCAGTACAGGCTCGAACACTGAAGCTTTCTTT.

As for this clonotype: One junction end disagrees with the germline gene, perhaps due to a read error. This chain connects TRBV4-3 to TRBJ2-6; 8 positions match TRBD1. Germline CDR1 and CDR2: LGHNA and YSLEER. This CDR3 is built from 17 residues. CDR3 amino acids: CASSQMTGDSGAIVLTF. CDR3 bases: TGCGCCAGCAGCCAGATGACAGGGGACTCTGGGGCCATCGTCCTGACTTTC.

This clonotype was seen repeatedly, ten times or more. This rearrangement joins TRBV12-3 or TRBV12-4 to TRBJ2-2; 11 nucleotides align to TRBD1. V lost 5 bases to trimming and J lost 4 bases; unmatched junction nucleotides: 6. This CDR3 has 16 residues. The CDR3 DNA sequence: TGTGCCAGCAGTCCTCGGACAGGGGGCTTCACCGGGGAGCTGTTTTTT. Protein: CASSPRTGGFTGELFF.

The gene calls are TRBV29-1 and TRBJ2-5; D possibly corresponds to TRBD1 (5 bases). Trimming stripped 6 bases from V and 1 base from J, with 15 bases between. Germline CDR1 is SQVTM and CDR2 is ANQGSEA. CDR3 length: 14 residues. The DNA of the CDR3 is TGCAGCGTGGATCTTACAGGAATCCAAGAGACCCAGTACTTC. It encodes CSVDLTGIQETQYF.

The chain is built from TRBV5-1 and TRBJ2-7, with D unclear. The V end was cut by 4 bases, the J end by 5 bases, with 10 bases between. Per germline, CDR1 SGHRS and CDR2 YFSETQ. This CDR3 has 12 amino acids. The CDR3 DNA follows: TGCGCCAGCAGCCCGGACCTGGACGAGCAGTACTTC. Its protein is CASSPDLDEQYF.

This clonotype has only a few counts. The CDR3 is CASSLVRGPYEQYF. The CDR3 coding sequence is TGTGCCAGCAGCTTAGTCCGAGGTCCCTACGAGCAGTACTTC. The chain combines TRBV11-2 with TRBJ2-7; the D is unclear. The V and J ends lost 1 base and 2 bases respectively, with 9 bases between them. Germline CDR1 reads SGHAT; CDR2 reads FQNNGV. The CDR3 runs 14 residues.

This clonotype was seen a handful of times. The chain employs TRBV29-1 and TRBJ2-7; D not certain. Germline V gene data show CDR1 as SQVTM and CDR2 as ANQGSEA. V lost 7 bases and J lost 7, with 14 bases in between. CDR3 size: 11 residues. CDR3 region: CSGLGPGEQYF. The DNA for the CDR3 is TGCAGCGGACTGGGTCCCGGTGAGCAGTACTTC.

This chain uses TRBV7-9 with TRBJ1-2; D ambiguous. This CDR3 is 14 amino acids long. V was cut by 1 base and J by 4 bases, with 10 bases left in between. In germline, CDR1 is SEHNR, CDR2 FQNEAQ (reference sequence). The CDR3 loop reads CASSLGRQIYGYTF. CDR3 nucleotide sequence: TGTGCCAGCAGCTTAGGACGGCAGATCTATGGCTACACCTTC.

CDR3 region: CASSLFLRNTEAFF. CDR3 sequence (DNA): TGTGCCAGCAGCTTATTCCTGCGGAACACTGAAGCTTTCTTT. The rearrangement joins TRBV7-2 to TRBJ1-1; no clear D gene. Trimming took 2 bases from V and 1 from J, leaving 8 bases between them. CDR3 length equals 14 residues. Germline V gene data show CDR1 as SGHTA and CDR2 as FQGNSA.

This clonotype was counted a few times. The chain uses TRBV9 and TRBJ2-7; 7 bases map to TRBD1. The CDR3 covers 14 residues. Germline assignment: CDR1 SGDLS and CDR2 YYNGEE. Trimming removed 0 bases from V and 2 bases from J; junction bases left unmatched: 2. The CDR3 nucleotides are TGTGCCAGCAGCGTAGTAGACAGGGCCTACGAGCAGTACTTC. Translated: CASSVVDRAYEQYF.

V usage is TRBV15 and J usage is TRBJ2-3; D gene unclear. Trimming left V 0 bases short and J 14 bases short, with 18 bases between. Per germline, CDR1 LNHNV and CDR2 YYDKDF (reference sequence). The CDR3 is made up of 14 amino acids. The chain's CDR3 is CATSRDRTGSEMYF. Written as DNA, the CDR3 is TGTGCCACCAGCAGAGATCGGACGGGCAGTGAAATGTATTTT.

The table lists this clonotype with many counts. The chain employs TRBV3-1 and TRBJ2-2; D is ambiguous. V was trimmed by 4 bases and J by 5 bases, leaving 5 bases between them. The CDR3 extends over 12 amino acids. Germline CDR1 LGHDT, CDR2 YNNKEL (reference sequence). CDR3 DNA: TGTGCCAGCAGCCGCGGAACCGGGGAGCTGTTTTTT. This encodes CASSRGTGELFF.

V and J are TRBV3-1 and TRBJ2-6, with D maybe TRBD1 (6 bases). Germline-derived CDR1 and CDR2 are LGHDT and YNNKEL (reference sequence). The V end lost 0 bases, the J end lost 2 bases, and 11 bases lay between the germline ends. CDR3 length: 17 amino acids. CDR3 loop: CASSQDLGHPGANVLTF. The CDR3, as DNA: TGTGCCAGCAGCCAAGATCTGGGACACCCTGGGGCCAACGTCCTGACTTTC.

The chain uses TRBV10-3 and TRBJ2-7; the D gene is possibly TRBD2 (5 bases). Trimming took 3 bases from V and 5 from J, leaving 17 bases between them. This CDR3 has 15 residues. Germline assignment: CDR1 ENHRY and CDR2 SYGVKD. CDR3 nucleotides: TGTGCCATCAGTGAATTGCCAGGAACGCGGGACGAGCAGTACTTC. Protein sequence: CAISELPGTRDEQYF.

This clonotype was detected ten times or more. The rearrangement uses TRBV29-1 and TRBJ2-2; 7 bases agree with TRBD1. In germline, CDR1 is SQVTM, CDR2 ANQGSEA. CDR3 length: 14 amino acids. The V gene end was trimmed by 7 bases and the J gene end by 5 bases; junction bases not matched to a gene: 10. CDR3 nucleotides: TGCAGCGCGTATTCCGGGACAGCTACCGGGGAGCTGTTTTTT. It translates to CSAYSGTATGELFF.

This clonotype was counted at least ten times. The chain carries TRBV4-2 and TRBJ2-1, with D possibly TRBD2 on 7 matching bases. Deletions cut 1 base from V and 6 bases from J, with 22 bases between. Looked up from germline, CDR1 is LGHNA and CDR2 is YNFKEQ. The CDR3 covers 18 residues. The CDR3 spells CASSQALPGGPGSNEQFF. The CDR3, as DNA: TGTGCCAGCAGCCAAGCCCTACCCGGGGGGCCGGGGAGCAATGAGCAGTTCTTC.

CDR3: CASSQDGSGATDTQYF. The CDR3 DNA sequence: TGTGCCAGCAGCCAAGATGGAAGCGGGGCCACAGATACGCAGTATTTT. V gene TRBV3-1 combines with J gene TRBJ2-3; 7 bases align to TRBD2. In germline, CDR1 is LGHDT, CDR2 YNNKEL (reference sequence). This CDR3 is 16 amino acids long. Germline trimming cut 0 bases from V and 2 bases from J; bases unmatched to any gene: 5.

This clonotype was picked up a small number of times. V and J are TRBV4-3 and TRBJ1-2; the D is unclear. V was clipped by 0 bases and J by 6 bases, with 14 bases between them. The germline gives CDR1 LGHNA, CDR2 YSLEER. This CDR3 spans 15 amino acids. In DNA form, the CDR3 reads TGCGCCAGCAGCCAAGATCGGTGGCAGGCTAATGGCTACACCTTC. It encodes CASSQDRWQANGYTF.

In its sample, this clonotype was seen many times. V is TRBV6-2 or TRBV6-3 and J is TRBJ1-6; tentative D call: TRBD1 (6 bases). Trimming removed 6 bases from V and 4 bases from J, with 16 bases in between. Germline V gene data show CDR1 as MNHEY and CDR2 as SVGEGT. The CDR3 consists of 16 residues. The CDR3 is CASSHDRTFYNSPLHF. Here the CDR3 DNA reads TGTGCCAGCAGCCACGACAGGACGTTTTATAATTCACCCCTCCACTTT.

This clonotype was seen repeatedly, ten times or more. The chain links TRBV5-1 to TRBJ2-7; 11 bases map to TRBD1. The CDR3 length is 15 residues. Trimming cost V 2 bases and J 4 bases; bases outside gene matches: 5. CDR1 is SGHRS, CDR2 YFSETQ, per germline. The CDR3 reads CASSLTGTGGYEQYV. The CDR3 DNA follows: TGCGCCAGCAGCTTAACCGGGACAGGGGGTTACGAGCAGTACGTC.